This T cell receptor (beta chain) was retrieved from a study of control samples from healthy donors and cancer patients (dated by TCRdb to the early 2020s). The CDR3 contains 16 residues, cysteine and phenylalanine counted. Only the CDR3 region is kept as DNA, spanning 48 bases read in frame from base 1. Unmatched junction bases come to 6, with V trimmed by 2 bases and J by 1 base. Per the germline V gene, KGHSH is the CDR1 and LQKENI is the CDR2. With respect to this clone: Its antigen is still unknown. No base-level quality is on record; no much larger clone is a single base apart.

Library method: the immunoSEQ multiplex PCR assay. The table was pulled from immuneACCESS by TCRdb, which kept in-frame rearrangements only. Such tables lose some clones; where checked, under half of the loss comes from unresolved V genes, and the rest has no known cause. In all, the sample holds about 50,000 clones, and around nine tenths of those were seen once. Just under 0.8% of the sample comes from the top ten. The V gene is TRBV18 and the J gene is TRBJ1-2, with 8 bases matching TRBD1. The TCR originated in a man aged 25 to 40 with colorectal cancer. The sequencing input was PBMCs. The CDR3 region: CASSPMGQEDNYGYTF. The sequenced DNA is TGTGCCAGCTCACCAATGGGACAGGAAGATAACTATGGCTACACCTTC.